Listed below are T cell receptor beta chains from one sample, sequenced in a study of blood T cell repertoires in COVID-19. TCRdb's table, derived via immunoSEQ multiplex PCR, lists solely in-frame clones and lacks some. Of around 300,000 clones listed, just under 90% are singletons. The source material was PBMCs or T cells enriched from blood (not recorded which). The receptors come from a woman in her fifties or sixties who had recovered from COVID-19. Each CDR3 is given without its conserved first and last residue.

J gene: TRBJ1-2; V gene: TRBV28; CDR3 protein: ASRPGTDYGYT
J gene: TRBJ1-1; V gene: TRBV28; CDR3 protein: ASSPGGRVTEAF
J gene: TRBJ1-1; V gene: TRBV2; CDR3 protein: AGVRTANTEAF
J gene: TRBJ2-7; V gene: TRBV7-3; CDR3 protein: ASSLTAGGPYEQY
J gene: TRBJ1-1; V gene: TRBV19; CDR3 protein: ASSPGTGTAEAF
J gene: TRBJ1-4; V gene: TRBV10-1; CDR3 protein: ASSERQGANEKLF
J gene: TRBJ1-5; V gene: TRBV4-1; CDR3 protein: ASSQDTGSNQPQH
J gene: TRBJ1-5; V gene: TRBV6-5; CDR3 protein: ASPNQPQH
J gene: TRBJ2-1; V gene: TRBV5-1; CDR3 protein: ASSLREANSYNEQF
J gene: TRBJ1-5; V gene: TRBV4-1; CDR3 protein: ASSQAGQFNQPQH
J gene: TRBJ2-1; V gene: TRBV24-1; CDR3 protein: ATSDEALWHNEQF
J gene: TRBJ2-7; V gene: TRBV20-1; CDR3 protein: SAAQSYEQY
J gene: TRBJ1-4; V gene: TRBV5-6; CDR3 protein: ASSLRLLNEKLF
J gene: TRBJ2-2; V gene: TRBV5-4; CDR3 protein: ASNLGGRSTGELF
J gene: TRBJ1-6; V gene: TRBV5-4; CDR3 protein: ASSTRNSPLH
J gene: TRBJ2-4; V gene: TRBV3-1/TRBV3-2; CDR3 protein: ASSLLTGITKNIQY
J gene: TRBJ1-2; V gene: TRBV5-1; CDR3 protein: ASSDPGGPHYGYT
J gene: TRBJ2-7; V gene: TRBV6-5; CDR3 protein: ASSYGPEQY
J gene: TRBJ1-2; V gene: TRBV19; CDR3 protein: ASSIGAGQGATGYT
J gene: TRBJ1-3; V gene: TRBV6-1; CDR3 protein: ASSEQGGNTIY
J gene: TRBJ2-5; V gene: TRBV2; CDR3 protein: ASVAGGLLETQY
J gene: TRBJ1-2; V gene: TRBV10-1; CDR3 protein: ASKQSGRRYGYT
J gene: TRBJ1-1; V gene: TRBV10-3; CDR3 protein: AISETGGTTEAF
J gene: TRBJ1-2; V gene: TRBV28; CDR3 protein: ASAVGGANYGYT
J gene: TRBJ1-2; V gene: TRBV11-2; CDR3 protein: ASSLNLQLET
J gene: TRBJ1-4; V gene: TRBV5-1; CDR3 protein: ASSLERGNEKLF
J gene: TRBJ1-2; V gene: TRBV4-1; CDR3 protein: ASSQERGPYGYT
J gene: TRBJ1-2; V gene: TRBV19; CDR3 protein: ASSTYRDYGYT
J gene: TRBJ2-5; V gene: TRBV2; CDR3 protein: ASSEASPETQY
J gene: TRBJ1-4; V gene: TRBV6-2/TRBV6-3; CDR3 protein: ASSYGAFEKLF
J gene: TRBJ1-5; V gene: TRBV28; CDR3 protein: ASRDLQGSSNQPQH
J gene: TRBJ1-2; V gene: TRBV28; CDR3 protein: ASSIPGLRYGYT
J gene: TRBJ1-6; V gene: TRBV5-1; CDR3 protein: ASSPYPGHGNNSPLH
J gene: TRBJ2-1; V gene: TRBV9; CDR3 protein: ASSVVGSGSFGPPYNEQF
J gene: TRBJ2-1; V gene: TRBV14; CDR3 protein: ASSHFLAEQF
J gene: TRBJ2-3; V gene: TRBV6-5; CDR3 protein: ASRGPGGTDTQY
J gene: TRBJ2-4; V gene: TRBV5-4; CDR3 protein: ASSAGSYKNIQY
J gene: TRBJ1-1; V gene: TRBV27; CDR3 protein: ASTTTLNTEAF
J gene: TRBJ1-1; V gene: TRBV5-1; CDR3 protein: ASSFAENTEAF
J gene: TRBJ2-1; V gene: TRBV2; CDR3 protein: ASSEAALAGYNEQF
J gene: TRBJ1-2; V gene: TRBV29-1; CDR3 protein: SVTTASNRYT
J gene: TRBJ1-6; V gene: TRBV28; CDR3 protein: ASSLSHNSPLH